The sequence of this T cell receptor beta chain was determined in a study of CD8+CD57+ T cells in acquired aplastic anemia. About the research overall: The sorted CD4+ and CD8+ cells yielded an average approximately 3.2 ug of DNA. Roughly 10.8 million reads were obtained on average for healthy donor CD4+ cells. General study points: With respect to CD8+ Simpson's diversity, patients and controls did not differ significantly.

The V and J ends lost 5 bases and 3 bases, in that order; junction bases with no gene match: 10. Germline V gene data show CDR1 as SGHVS and CDR2 as FNYEAQ. CDR3 size: 15 residues. In this sample, this clonotype turned up a few times. Its antigen is unidentified. The template used for profiling TCR beta VDJ and CDR3 was genomic DNA. TCRdb called the reads again in MiXCR, with one record for every CDR3 protein. The table includes 200,000 to 250,000 distinct CDR3 sequences, approximately 57% detected once. The sequence was obtained from a human donor in good health. The chain couples TRBV7-6 to TRBJ2-7; 7 positions match TRBD1. The sequenced sample was sorted CD4+, CD8+, or CD8+CD57+ T cells (not recorded which) from PBMCs. The CDR3 sequence: CASSQTGQPNYEQYF. The CDR3, as DNA: TGTGCCAGCAGCCAAACGGGACAGCCCAACTACGAGCAGTACTTC.